The T cell receptor beta chain described here comes from a study of response to subunit inactivated influenza vaccine (dated by TCRdb to the late 2010s). About the investigation overall: Deep quantitative profiling of the T cell receptor repertoire was used in the study to follow responses to a trivalent subunit inactivated influenza vaccine. The paper's findings and limits, for the study overall: The authors proposed that each seasonal influenza vaccination may bring in only a limited number of new T cells.

This clonotype was counted between two and nine times. It has no known antigen specificity. The input lacks base qualities; no much larger clone sits a single base away. For CDR1 and CDR2, the germline V gene lists MNHEY and SVGEGT. Trimming takes 2 bases from V and 8 bases from J, and the germline ends sit 15 bases apart. There are 14 amino acids in the CDR3, from cysteine to phenylalanine inclusive. The retained sequence is limited to the CDR3, 42 bases, with the frame set at the first base. The label giving this sample's time point can be read as: 45 days after influenza vaccine administration. Receptors were amplified or captured by RT-PCR. These reads were obtained on an Illumina HiSeq 2500. The public reads were reprocessed in TCRdb via fastp at Q25 and MiXCR, keeping in-frame beta chains. Entries that share a CDR3 protein sequence are merged under the most common genes and DNA. This sample comprises over 400,000 distinct CDR3 sequences, approximately 12% of them detected only once. The top ten clonotypes cover around 13% of the sample.

The chain is assembled from TRBV6-2 or TRBV6-3 and TRBJ1-2, with the D gene call left open. The sequencing here drew on PBMCs from blood, taken more than 35 days after vaccination. The sequence was collected from a man in his fifties or sixties who received an inactivated influenza vaccine. Donor details come from another sample of the same person, matched by shared clones. The bases are TGTGCCAGCAGTTACCCGGCAGGCGAAAGGGGCTACACCTTC. The encoded protein is CASSYPAGERGYTF.